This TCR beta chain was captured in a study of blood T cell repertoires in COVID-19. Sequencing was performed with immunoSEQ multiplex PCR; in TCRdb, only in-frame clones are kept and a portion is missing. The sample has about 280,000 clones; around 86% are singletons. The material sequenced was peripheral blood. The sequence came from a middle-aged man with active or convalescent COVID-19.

The CDR3 DNA follows: TGTGCCAGCAGCGTAGCCGAGGGAAGTCGGGAAAAACTGTTTTTT. Encoded protein: CASSVAEGSREKLFF. The chain joins TRBV9 to TRBJ1-4; D gene unclear. This CDR3 comprises 15 residues. Per germline, CDR1 SGDLS and CDR2 YYNGEE. V lost 0 bases, J lost 8 bases, and 14 bases lay in between.